The 21 T cell receptor beta chains below were found in one sample sequenced in a study of blood T cell repertoires in COVID-19. Some clones are missing from TCRdb's copy, which holds only in-frame ones; the method was immunoSEQ multiplex PCR. The profile covers some 260,000 clones, with about four fifths appearing a single time and 2.5% to 3.5% taken by the ten largest. The sample comprised peripheral blood. The receptor set was obtained from a woman aged 18-30 years with acute or convalescent COVID-19.

The chain joins TRBV10-2 to TRBJ2-6; 7 positions match TRBD2. The CDR3 totals 17 residues. Trimming at V came to 5 bases and at J to 1 base, leaving 8 bases not matched to a gene. CDR1 and CDR2 (germline): WSHSY, SAAADI. As DNA, the CDR3 is TGCGCCAGCAGTTTAGTGGGAGGGCCTTCTGGGGCCAACGTCCTGACTTTC. This encodes CASSLVGGPSGANVLTF.

The rearrangement uses TRBV6-1 and TRBJ1-4; D call uncertain. The V gene lost 4 bases and the J gene lost 7 bases, with 7 bases spanning the gap. The CDR3 spans 12 residues. CDR1 is MNHNS, CDR2 SASEGT, per germline. CDR3 DNA sequence: TGTGCCAGCAGTGCTGGAGGTGAAAAACTGTTTTTT. This sequence encodes CASSAGGEKLFF.

The V call is TRBV5-6, the J call TRBJ2-7; D possibly corresponds to TRBD2 (6 bases). Trimming pared 2 bases from V and 7 bases from J, leaving 16 bases between. The germline CDR1 and CDR2 sequences are SGHDT and YYEEEE. The CDR3 runs 14 residues. CDR3 protein: CASSLSGSFREQYF. In nucleotides, the CDR3 is TGTGCCAGCAGCTTAAGCGGGTCCTTCAGAGAGCAGTACTTC.

V usage is TRBV12-1 and J usage is TRBJ2-4; TRBD2 was called by the table and not checked on the DNA. TRBV12-1 is noted as a pseudogene. This CDR3 spans 20 amino acids. Here the CDR3 DNA reads TGTGCCAGCAGCTTTGCGCACCCTAGCGGGAGGGCCCTAGCCAAAAACATTCAGTACTTC. Amino acid sequence: CASSFAHPSGRALAKNIQYF.

The chain links TRBV2 to TRBJ1-2; perhaps TRBD1 as D (6 bases). With 4 bases removed from V and 7 bases from J, the gap between germline ends came to 7 bases. The CDR3 loop spans 11 amino acids. The V gene's germline CDR1 is SNHLY and CDR2 FYNNEI. CDR3 sequence (DNA): TGTGCCAGCAGTGGCAGGGGTGGCTACACCTTC. Translated, it gives CASSGRGGYTF.

The chain joins TRBV18 to TRBJ1-5, with 12 bases aligning to TRBD1. The CDR3 is 17 residues long. Germline CDR1 is KGHSH and CDR2 is LQKENI. The trim removed 4 bases at V and 7 bases at J, leaving 11 bases unmatched. The CDR3 nucleotides are TGTGCCAGCTCACGATCCGGGACAGGGGGCGGTTTGCAGCCCCAGCATTTT. It codes for CASSRSGTGGGLQPQHF. Supplemented by reference TRBV18 and TRBJ1-5, the full variable domain reads NAGVMQNPRHLVRRRGQEARLRCSPMKGHSHVYWYRQLPEEGLKFMVYLQKENIIDESGMPKERFSAEFPKEGPSILRIQQVVRGDSAAYFCASSRSGTGGGLQPQHFGDGTRLSIL.

The rearrangement uses TRBV27 and TRBJ2-7; 8 bases align to TRBD1. The CDR3 length is 14 residues. J lost 5 bases, V lost 1 base, and 4 bases had no gene match. Germline V CDR1 and CDR2: MNHEY, SMNVEV (reference sequence). CDR3 DNA: TGTGCCAGCAGTTTATGGCAGGGGGCCAACGAGCAGTACTTC. Protein: CASSLWQGANEQYF.

This rearrangement joins TRBV5-6 to TRBJ2-6; D unresolved. V dropped 0 bases and J dropped 0 bases, with 4 bases sitting between them. Germline-derived CDR1 and CDR2 are SGHDT and YYEEEE. The CDR3 consists of 15 residues. As DNA, the CDR3 is TGTGCCAGCAGCTTGGGTATCTCTGGGGCCAACGTCCTGACTTTC. Translation: CASSLGISGANVLTF.

The chain is built from TRBV7-2 and TRBJ2-5, with 9 bases matching TRBD2. Per germline, CDR1 SGHTA and CDR2 FQGNSA. Trimming took 1 base from V and 2 from J; bases not matched to a gene: 5. The CDR3 loop spans 16 amino acids. CDR3 in DNA: TGTGCCAGCAGCTTAGTAATGACTAGCGGTCAAGAGACCCAGTACTTC. It is translated as CASSLVMTSGQETQYF.

Only one count was recorded for this clone. This sequence joins TRBV19 and TRBJ1-2; D is unresolved. Trimming shortened V by 2 bases and J by 5 bases, and 9 bases separated the two germline ends. Germline V CDR1 and CDR2: LNHDA, SQIVND (reference sequence). There are 13 residues in the CDR3. CDR3 residues: CASSIQAGYGYTF. In nucleotides, the CDR3 is TGTGCCAGTAGTATACAGGCGGGATATGGCTACACCTTC.

The chain links TRBV7-6 to TRBJ2-3; TRBD2 agrees at 11 bases. The V gene end was trimmed by 4 bases and the J gene end by 4 bases; junction bases not matched to a gene: 16. This CDR3 is built from 19 residues. CDR1 is SGHVS, CDR2 FNYEAQ, per germline. CDR3 residues: CASSSLAASGRLNSDTQYF. CDR3 coding DNA: TGTGCCAGCAGCTCACTAGCGGCTAGCGGGAGGCTGAACTCAGATACGCAGTATTTT. Complete variable domain (other parts from reference TRBV7-6 and TRBJ2-3): GAGVSQSPRYKVTKRGQDVALRCDPISGHVSLYWYRQALGQGPEFLTYFNYEAQQDKSGLPNDRFSAERPEGSISTLTIQRTEQRDSAMYRCASSSLAASGRLNSDTQYFGPGTRLTVL.

The chain has TRBV27 and TRBJ2-3, with TRBD2 matching over 8 bases. This CDR3 spans 16 amino acids. The germline V gene has CDR1 MNHEY and CDR2 SMNVEV (reference sequence). J lost 3 bases, V lost 5 bases, and 10 bases had no gene match. CDR3 region: CASSPLFSGKTDTQYF. In DNA, the CDR3 is TGTGCCAGCAGTCCCCTATTTAGCGGGAAAACAGATACGCAGTATTTT.

V is TRBV28 and J is TRBJ1-5; D not certain. The CDR3 totals 16 residues. Between the trimmed V and J ends, which lost 1 base and 0 bases, there was a span of 10 bases. The germline gives CDR1 MDHEN, CDR2 SYDVKM. The CDR3, as DNA: TGTGCCAGCAGTTTATTTACGGGTTATAGCAATCAGCCCCAGCATTTT. The encoded protein is CASSLFTGYSNQPQHF.

The gene calls are TRBV7-2 and TRBJ2-7; 9 bases fit TRBD1. This CDR3 contains 15 residues. Germline V CDR1 and CDR2: SGHTA, FQGNSA. With V trimmed by 6 bases and J by 4 bases, 10 bases remained unmatched. The CDR3 DNA reads as TGTGCCAGCAGTATAACTCCCGGGACAGGGTACGAGCAGTACTTC. Translation gives CASSITPGTGYEQYF.

This clone was detected only a few times. V gene TRBV19 combines with J gene TRBJ1-5; D is perhaps TRBD1 (6 bases). Trimming cost V 7 bases and J 8 bases, with 21 bases left between them. CDR3 size: 15 residues. The germline V gene encodes CDR1 LNHDA and CDR2 SQIVND (reference sequence). CDR3 bases: TGTGCCAGTATCTGGTGGGGTTTACAGGGTGAGCCCCAGCATTTT. Its translation is CASIWWGLQGEPQHF.

CDR3 coding DNA: TGTGCCAGCAGCCCAAGGTTACAGGGGGGCAATGAGCAGTTCTTC. This translates into CASSPRLQGGNEQFF. V and J are TRBV7-2 and TRBJ2-1; 8 positions agree with TRBD1. Germline assignment: CDR1 SGHTA and CDR2 FQGNSA. This CDR3 has 15 amino acids. V shed 5 bases and J 6 bases; nucleotides not matched to a gene: 9.

This clone was counted once. V and J are TRBV10-1 and TRBJ1-1, with no clear D. This CDR3 has 15 residues. Germline V gives CDR1 WNHNN, CDR2 SYGVQD (reference sequence). Trimming shortened V by 0 bases and J by 6 bases, and 14 bases separated the two germline ends. CDR3 protein: CASSESPVTRAEAFF. CDR3 nucleotide sequence: TGCGCCAGCAGTGAGTCCCCGGTAACGAGGGCTGAAGCTTTCTTT.

The rearrangement uses TRBV30 and TRBJ1-5; D is perhaps TRBD1 (5 bases). Per the germline V gene, CDR1 is GTSNPN and CDR2 is SVGIG (reference sequence). V lost 3 bases, J lost 6 bases, and 12 bases lay in between. This CDR3 is 13 amino acids long. The CDR3 is CAWRSQGSQPQHF. The CDR3 DNA follows: TGTGCCTGGAGGAGTCAGGGCAGTCAGCCCCAGCATTTT.

The chain recombines TRBV19 with TRBJ2-7, with D perhaps matching TRBD1 (5 bases). Trimming shortened V by 0 bases and J by 1 base, and 10 bases separated the two germline ends. The germline gives CDR1 LNHDA, CDR2 SQIVND (reference sequence). The CDR3 is 15 residues long. DNA of the CDR3: TGTGCCAGTAGTATAGAGCCAGGGAATTCCTACGAGCAGTACTTC. It is translated as CASSIEPGNSYEQYF.

The chain uses TRBV28 and TRBJ2-7, with 7 bases lining up with TRBD2. V trimming: 6 bases; J trimming: 9 bases; junction bases outside the gene matches: 26. Germline-derived CDR1 and CDR2 are MDHEN and SYDVKM. The CDR3 has 18 residues. The CDR3 sequence: CASSQIGTNVKGNMVQYF. As DNA, the CDR3 is TGTGCCAGCAGCCAGATCGGGACTAACGTTAAGGGGAATATGGTGCAGTACTTC.

The rearrangement links TRBV4-3 to TRBJ2-6, with D possibly being TRBD2 (6 bases). The V gene lost 6 bases and the J gene lost 0 bases, with 18 bases spanning the gap. Germline V gene sequence: CDR1 LGHNA, CDR2 YSLEER. CDR3 size: 18 residues. CDR3 bases: TGCGCCAGCAGTCTCGATCCGGGACTCCTCTCTGGGGCCAACGTCCTGACTTTC. Protein sequence: CASSLDPGLLSGANVLTF.